Presented here are 21 T cell receptor beta chains from one specimen sequenced in a study of blood T cell repertoires in COVID-19 (TCRdb year 2020). Library preparation employed the immunoSEQ multiplex PCR assay. TCRdb obtained this table from immuneACCESS and retained in-frame rearrangements with V and J assigned. These tables miss some clones; where compared with another copy, unresolved V genes account for less than half of the shortfall, and the remainder is unexplained. Counted in this sample were about 480,000 clones; 70% to 90% of them appeared once. 10% to 15% of the sample belongs to the ten largest clones. The sequenced sample was peripheral blood. These receptors all come from a woman between 45 and 60 years old with COVID-19, enrolled during active disease.

The chain joins TRBV2 to TRBJ2-7, with 7 positions matching TRBD1. The CDR3 totals 13 residues. Germline loops: CDR1 SNHLY, CDR2 FYNNEI. V lost 10 bases, J lost 1 base, and 7 bases stayed unmatched. The chain's CDR3 is CAIWSDRSYEQYF. The CDR3 DNA reads as TGTGCCATCTGGTCGGACAGGTCCTACGAGCAGTACTTC.

The V and J genes are TRBV6-1 and TRBJ2-5; D perhaps matches TRBD2 (6 bases). The CDR3 spans 15 residues. Germline loops: CDR1 MNHNS, CDR2 SASEGT. Between the trimmed V and J ends, which lost 2 bases and 4 bases, there was a span of 14 bases. In DNA, the CDR3 is TGTGCCAGCAGTGAAACTTGGGGAGGAGTAGAGACCCAGTACTTC. Amino acid sequence: CASSETWGGVETQYF.

In DNA form, the CDR3 reads TGTGCCAGTAGTATCTTTTCTGCAACTAATGAAAAACTGTTTTTT. It is translated as CASSIFSATNEKLFF. This chain joins TRBV19 and TRBJ1-4, with D unclear. The CDR3 totals 15 residues. Germline V lookup: CDR1 LNHDA, CDR2 SQIVND (reference sequence). The V end lost 3 bases, the J end lost 0 bases, and 8 bases lay between the germline ends.

The gene calls are TRBV5-6 and TRBJ1-1; TRBD1 aligns across 7 bases. CDR1 is SGHDT, CDR2 YYEEEE, per germline. This CDR3 is built from 15 residues. J gave up 5 bases and V 4 bases, and 11 bases lay outside the gene matches. The CDR3: CASSLSDRENTEAFF. The CDR3 DNA is TGTGCCAGCAGCCTGTCTGACAGGGAGAATACTGAAGCTTTCTTT. Based on the CDR3 plus reference TRBV5-6 and TRBJ1-1, the full variable domain is DAGVTQSPTHLIKTRGQQVTLRCSPKSGHDTVSWYQQALGQGPQFIFQYYEEEERQRGNFPDRFSGHQFPNYSSELNVNALLLGDSALYLCASSLSDRENTEAFFGQGTRLTVV.

V gene TRBV2 combines with J gene TRBJ2-3, with TRBD1 matching over 9 bases. From germline, CDR1 is SNHLY and CDR2 FYNNEI. After removal of 6 bases from V and 3 bases from J, the junction contained 4 bases not matched to a gene. The CDR3 runs to 14 residues. The CDR3 sequence: CASRETGGTDTQYF. The CDR3 bases are TGTGCCAGCAGGGAGACAGGGGGTACAGATACGCAGTATTTT.

On this clone: The junction and the germline gene differ at one end; a read error may be behind it. The CDR3 sequence is CAWTPDRQGTEAFF. The CDR3, as DNA: TGTGCGTGGACTCCGGACAGGCAGGGAACTGAAGCTTTCTTT. The chain links TRBV30 to TRBJ1-1; 7 bases are a match to TRBD1. This CDR3 is built from 14 residues. CDR1 and CDR2 (germline): GTSNPN, SVGIG (reference sequence). The full variable domain, completed using reference TRBV30 and TRBJ1-1, is SQTIHQWPATLVQPVGSPLSLECTVEGTSNPNLYWYRQAAGRGLQLLFYSVGIGQISSEVPQNLSASRPQDRQFILSSKKLLLSDSGFYLCAWTPDRQGTEAFFGQGTRLTVV.

V gene TRBV30 combines with J gene TRBJ2-5; possible D gene TRBD1, 6 bases. The germline V gene has CDR1 GTSNPN and CDR2 SVGIG (reference sequence). This CDR3 has 14 amino acids. V lost 5 bases to trimming and J lost 5 bases, with 18 bases between them. Here the CDR3 reads CAWGPTGSAETQYF. CDR3 nucleotide sequence: TGTGCCTGGGGCCCGACAGGCTCCGCGGAGACCCAGTACTTC.

The chain joins TRBV13 to TRBJ1-2; D may be TRBD1 (5 bases). The CDR3 runs 18 residues. Trimming removed 7 bases from V and 3 bases from J, with 27 bases in between. Germline V gene lookup returns CDR1 PRHDT and CDR2 FYEKMQ (reference sequence). DNA of the CDR3: TGTGCCAGCACCACAACCGAAAGCGCCCCTGGAGGGGACTATGGCTACACCTTC. Translating it yields CASTTTESAPGGDYGYTF. Filled out from reference TRBV13 and TRBJ1-2, the complete variable domain reads AAGVIQSPRHLIKEKRETATLKCYPIPRHDTVYWYQQGPGQDPQFLISFYEKMQSDKGSIPDRFSAQQFSDYHSELNMSSLELGDSALYFCASTTTESAPGGDYGYTFGSGTRLTVV.

This clone has a single count. V and J are TRBV21-1 and TRBJ1-5. TRBV21-1 is assigned pseudogene status. The CDR3 covers 13 residues. CDR3 protein: CASSKVGRGPQHF. The DNA of the CDR3 is TGTGCCAGCAGCAAAGTGGGGAGGGGCCCCCAGCATTTT.

The V and J genes are TRBV11-2 and TRBJ1-3, with D maybe TRBD1 (5 bases). Germline V gene lookup returns CDR1 SGHAT and CDR2 FQNNGV. Deletions cut 5 bases from V and 4 bases from J, with 12 bases between. The CDR3 sequence is 14 residues long. CDR3 bases: TGTGCCAGCAGCCAAGGGGCGTCGGGAAACACCATATATTTT. Translation: CASSQGASGNTIYF.

This rearrangement joins TRBV5-6 to TRBJ1-4; D remains unclear. V shed 7 bases and J shed 3 bases, with 19 bases lying between them. The CDR3 consists of 16 residues. Germline V gene lookup returns CDR1 SGHDT and CDR2 YYEEEE. CDR3 coding DNA: TGTGCCAGCGCTAAGCTACGAGGTGAAGCTAATGAAAAACTGTTTTTT. Its protein product is CASAKLRGEANEKLFF.

The V gene is TRBV2, the J gene TRBJ2-7, with D maybe TRBD1 (6 bases). The CDR3 runs to 14 residues. Deletions cut 6 bases from V and 1 base from J, with 13 bases between. Germline V gene sequence: CDR1 SNHLY, CDR2 FYNNEI. CDR3 loop: CASRGDTQSYEQYF. In DNA form, the CDR3 reads TGTGCCAGCAGGGGGGACACCCAATCCTACGAGCAGTACTTC. Combining the CDR3 with reference TRBV2 and TRBJ2-7 gives the whole variable domain EPEVTQTPSHQVTQMGQEVILRCVPISNHLYFYWYRQILGQKVEFLVSFYNNEISEKSEIFDDQFSVERPDGSNFTLKIRSTKLEDSAMYFCASRGDTQSYEQYFGPGTRLTVT.

The chain employs TRBV20-1 and TRBJ1-2; TRBD1 aligns across 12 bases. J was trimmed by 8 bases and V by 3 bases; bases with no gene match: 4. CDR1 is DFQATT and CDR2 is SNEGSKA in the germline V gene (reference sequence). The CDR3 spans 13 residues. The chain's CDR3 is CSASGTGGKGYTF. CDR3 coding DNA: TGCAGTGCTAGTGGGACAGGGGGCAAAGGCTACACCTTC.

The chain employs TRBV6-5 and TRBJ1-5; D remains ambiguous. CDR3 size: 13 residues. V was trimmed by 0 bases and J by 9 bases, leaving 9 bases between them. CDR1 is MNHEY, CDR2 SVGAGI, per germline. CDR3 DNA: TGTGCCAGCAGTTACTCGGGCGCGGGGCCCCAGCATTTT. Translated, it gives CASSYSGAGPQHF.

This chain joins TRBV5-6 and TRBJ1-2; unclear D gene. The CDR3 runs to 15 residues. CDR1 SGHDT and CDR2 YYEEEE come from the germline V gene. The V end lost 0 bases, the J end lost 7 bases, and 16 bases lay between the germline ends. The CDR3 protein is CASSLVGEEAPGYTF. DNA for the CDR3: TGTGCCAGCAGCTTGGTCGGAGAAGAAGCCCCTGGCTACACCTTC.

The rearrangement links TRBV3-1 (or the pseudogene TRBV3-2) to TRBJ2-3; 11 nucleotides line up with TRBD2. CDR3 length: 16 residues. The germline V gene has CDR1 LGHDT and CDR2 YNNKEL (reference sequence). With V trimmed by 5 bases and J by 4 bases, 8 bases remained unmatched. CDR3 DNA sequence: TGTGCCAGCAGCAGTACTAGCGGGGGCAGTTCAGATACGCAGTATTTT. It encodes CASSSTSGGSSDTQYF.

This chain uses TRBV6-5 with TRBJ1-1; no reliable D call. CDR3 size: 12 residues. CDR1 is MNHEY, CDR2 SVGAGI, per germline. CDR3 sequence reads: CVSQRRDTEAFF. The CDR3 nucleotides read TGTGTCTCACAAAGGAGGGACACTGAAGCTTTCTTT.

The genes are TRBV5-4 and TRBJ2-5, with 7 bases matching TRBD2. Per the germline V gene, CDR1 is SGHNT and CDR2 is YYREEE (reference sequence). Unmatched junction bases numbered 10, after V lost 3 bases and J lost 5 bases. The CDR3 totals 15 residues. CDR3 coding DNA: TGTGCCAGCAGCTCCCGGACGGGGGGTGGGGAGACCCAGTACTTC. Protein product: CASSSRTGGGETQYF.

This clone was counted between two and nine times. The genes are TRBV4-1 and TRBJ2-7; 13 positions match TRBD2. V was pared by 4 bases and J by 2 bases, with 2 bases of the junction left unmatched. The germline V gene has CDR1 MGHRA and CDR2 YSYEKL. This CDR3 region has 15 residues. The CDR3 here is CASSPGLAGTYEQYF. CDR3 DNA sequence: TGCGCCAGCAGCCCGGGACTAGCGGGGACCTACGAGCAGTACTTC.

This clone was observed a handful of times. V is TRBV7-9 and J is TRBJ1-3; D gene ambiguous. From germline, CDR1 is SEHNR and CDR2 FQNEAQ (reference sequence). V lost 6 bases, J lost 0 bases, and 18 bases lay in between. This CDR3 has 17 amino acids. CDR3: CASRDRVRSSSGNTIYF. The DNA of the CDR3 is TGTGCCAGCAGAGACCGGGTCAGATCCAGCTCTGGAAACACCATATATTTT.

The chain employs TRBV5-1 and TRBJ1-2; no clear D. CDR3 length: 13 residues. Trimming removed 0 bases at V and 4 bases at J, with 7 bases between. Germline V gene sequence: CDR1 SGHRS, CDR2 YFSETQ. The CDR3 DNA reads TGCGCCAGCAGCTTGGGGGCTTTCTATGGCTACACCTTC. Its translation is CASSLGAFYGYTF.